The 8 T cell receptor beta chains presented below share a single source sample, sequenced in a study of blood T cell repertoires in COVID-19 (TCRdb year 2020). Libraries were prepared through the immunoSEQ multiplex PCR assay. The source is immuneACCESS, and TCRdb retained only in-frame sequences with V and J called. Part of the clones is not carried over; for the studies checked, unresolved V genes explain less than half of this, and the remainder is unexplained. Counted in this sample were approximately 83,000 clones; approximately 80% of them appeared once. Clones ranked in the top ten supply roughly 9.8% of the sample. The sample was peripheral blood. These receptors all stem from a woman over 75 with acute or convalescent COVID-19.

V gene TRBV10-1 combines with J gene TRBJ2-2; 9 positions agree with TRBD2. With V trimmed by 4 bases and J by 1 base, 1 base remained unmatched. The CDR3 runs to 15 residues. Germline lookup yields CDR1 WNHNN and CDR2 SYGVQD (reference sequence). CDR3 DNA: TGCGCCAGCAGTGGGCGGGAGGGGAACACCGGGGAGCTGTTTTTT. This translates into CASSGREGNTGELFF.

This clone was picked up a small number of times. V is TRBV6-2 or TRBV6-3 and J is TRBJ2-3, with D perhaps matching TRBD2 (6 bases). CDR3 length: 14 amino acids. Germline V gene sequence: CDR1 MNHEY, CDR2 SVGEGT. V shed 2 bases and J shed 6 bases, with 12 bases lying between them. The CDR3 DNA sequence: TGTGCCAGCAGTTACGGGGGGAGTCTGGATACGCAGTATTTT. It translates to CASSYGGSLDTQYF.

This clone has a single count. The CDR3 nucleotides read TGTGCCAGCTCCGGGACTAGCGGGAACTACGAGCAGTACTTC. Translation gives CASSGTSGNYEQYF. The rearrangement links TRBV7-6 to TRBJ2-7; TRBD2 agrees at 13 bases. J lost 3 bases, V lost 8 bases, and 4 bases had no gene match. This CDR3 spans 14 amino acids. Germline values: CDR1 SGHVS, CDR2 FNYEAQ.

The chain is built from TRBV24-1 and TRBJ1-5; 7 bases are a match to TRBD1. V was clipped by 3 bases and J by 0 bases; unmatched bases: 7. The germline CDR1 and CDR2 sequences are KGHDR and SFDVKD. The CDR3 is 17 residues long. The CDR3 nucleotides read TGTGCCACCAGTGATCGGACAGGAGATCATAGCAATCAGCCCCAGCATTTT. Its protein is CATSDRTGDHSNQPQHF.

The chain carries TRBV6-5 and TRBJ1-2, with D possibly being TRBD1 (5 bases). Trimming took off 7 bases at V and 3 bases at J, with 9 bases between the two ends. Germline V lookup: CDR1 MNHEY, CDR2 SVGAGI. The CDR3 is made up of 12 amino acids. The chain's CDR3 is CASTAGHYGYTF. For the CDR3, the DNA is TGTGCCAGCACAGCAGGGCACTATGGCTACACCTTC.

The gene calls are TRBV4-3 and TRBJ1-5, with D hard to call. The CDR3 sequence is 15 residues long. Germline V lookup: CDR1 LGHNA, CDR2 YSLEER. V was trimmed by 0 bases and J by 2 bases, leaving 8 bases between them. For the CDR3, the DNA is TGCGCCAGCAGCCAAGATGGAGTTGGCAATCAGCCCCAGCATTTT. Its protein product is CASSQDGVGNQPQHF.

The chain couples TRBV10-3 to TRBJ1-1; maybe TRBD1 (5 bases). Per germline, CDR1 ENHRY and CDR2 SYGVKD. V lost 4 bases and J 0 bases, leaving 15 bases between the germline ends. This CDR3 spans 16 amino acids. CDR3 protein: CAISGRGLTMNTEAFF. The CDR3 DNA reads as TGTGCCATCAGTGGGAGGGGTTTGACAATGAACACTGAAGCTTTCTTT.

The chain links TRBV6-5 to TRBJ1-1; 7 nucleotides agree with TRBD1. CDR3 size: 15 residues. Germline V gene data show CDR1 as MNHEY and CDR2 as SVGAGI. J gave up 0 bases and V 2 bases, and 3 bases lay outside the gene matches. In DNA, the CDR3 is TGTGCCAGCAGTTACGGGGACAGTATGAACACTGAAGCTTTCTTT. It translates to CASSYGDSMNTEAFF.